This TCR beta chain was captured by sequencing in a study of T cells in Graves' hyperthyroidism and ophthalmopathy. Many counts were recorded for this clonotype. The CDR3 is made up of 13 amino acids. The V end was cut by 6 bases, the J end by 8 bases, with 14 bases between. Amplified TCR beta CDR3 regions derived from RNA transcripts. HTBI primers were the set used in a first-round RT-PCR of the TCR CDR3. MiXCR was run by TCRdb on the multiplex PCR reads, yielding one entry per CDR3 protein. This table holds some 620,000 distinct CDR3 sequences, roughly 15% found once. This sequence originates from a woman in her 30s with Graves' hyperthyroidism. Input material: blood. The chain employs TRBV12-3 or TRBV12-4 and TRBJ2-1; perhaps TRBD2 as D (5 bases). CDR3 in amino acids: CASSLTTRDEQFF. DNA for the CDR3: TGTGCCAGCAGCCTGACAACTAGAGATGAGCAGTTCTTC.